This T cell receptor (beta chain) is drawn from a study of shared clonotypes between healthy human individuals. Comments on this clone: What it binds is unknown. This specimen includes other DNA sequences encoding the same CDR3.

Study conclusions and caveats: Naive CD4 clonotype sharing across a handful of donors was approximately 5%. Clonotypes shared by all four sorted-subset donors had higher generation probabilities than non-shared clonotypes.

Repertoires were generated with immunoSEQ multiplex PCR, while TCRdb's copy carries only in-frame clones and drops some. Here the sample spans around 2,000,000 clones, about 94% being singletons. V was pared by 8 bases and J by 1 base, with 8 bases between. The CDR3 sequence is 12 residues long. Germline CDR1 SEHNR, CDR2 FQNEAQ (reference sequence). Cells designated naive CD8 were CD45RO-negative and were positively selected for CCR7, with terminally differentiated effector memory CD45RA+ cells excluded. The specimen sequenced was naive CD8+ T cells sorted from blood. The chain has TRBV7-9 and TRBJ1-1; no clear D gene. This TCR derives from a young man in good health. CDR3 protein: CASSRGNTEAFF. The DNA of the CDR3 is TGTGCCAGCTCGCGGGGGAACACTGAAGCTTTCTTT.